This T cell receptor (beta chain) was observed in a study of T cell changes during pregnancy in multiple sclerosis. Trimming at V came to 5 bases and at J to 5 bases, leaving 11 bases not matched to a gene. CDR3 length: 16 residues. CDR1 ENHRY and CDR2 SYGVKD come from the germline V gene. TCRdb keeps only in-frame clones here, not all; method: immunoSEQ multiplex PCR. The sample yields under 35,000 clones, about 90% seen once. This chain links TRBV10-3 with TRBJ2-2, with TRBD1 matching over 7 bases. The source was CD4+ T cells from peripheral blood mononuclear cells, collected in the third trimester of pregnancy. This sequence originates from a female donor in good health, enrolled as a control in a pregnancy study. CDR3 sequence: CAISSKGALGTGELFF. The CDR3 DNA reads as TGTGCCATCAGTTCCAAGGGGGCGCTGGGTACCGGGGAGCTGTTTTTT.